This entry lists 27 T cell receptor beta chains sequenced from one sample in a study of cytomegalovirus exposure and HLA in healthy donors (dated by TCRdb to 2016 to 2017). Library preparation used the immunoSEQ multiplex PCR assay. For the multiplex PCR, a mixture combining 60 forward primers for TCR Vbeta segments and 13 reverse primers for TCR Jbeta segments was used. TCRdb's version of the immuneACCESS table is confined to in-frame rearrangements and falls short of the full clone set. An unresolved V gene accounts for under half of the shortfall where checked; the remainder is of unknown origin. This sample is represented by fewer than 200,000 clones; more than 80% of them were singletons. The ten largest make up about 7% of the sample. The sequenced sample was PBMCs. These receptors all come from a woman in her thirties in good health and CMV-seropositive.

V gene TRBV6-5 combines with J gene TRBJ2-7, with 8 bases aligning to TRBD1. Losses at the gene ends were 5 bases for V and 4 bases for J; bases not matched to a gene: 7. This CDR3 is 14 amino acids long. Germline assignment: CDR1 MNHEY and CDR2 SVGAGI. The CDR3 here is CASSPSGGDYEQYF. Written as DNA, the CDR3 is TGTGCCAGCAGTCCCTCAGGGGGCGATTACGAGCAGTACTTC.

This clone was seen only once. This chain joins TRBV30 and TRBJ2-1, with TRBD2 matching over 13 bases. Germline loops: CDR1 GTSNPN, CDR2 SVGIG (reference sequence). There are 16 residues in the CDR3. V shed 3 bases and J 4 bases; nucleotides not matched to a gene: 6. CDR3 in amino acids: CAWRQGTSGAYNEQFF. Written as DNA, the CDR3 is TGTGCCTGGAGACAAGGGACTAGCGGGGCATACAATGAGCAGTTCTTC.

The table lists this clone with a count of one. This sequence joins TRBV5-1 and TRBJ2-7, with 8 bases matching TRBD1. V lost 0 bases, J lost 3 bases, and 2 bases stayed unmatched. This CDR3 has 14 amino acids. Germline assignment: CDR1 SGHRS and CDR2 YFSETQ. CDR3 sequence reads: CASSLVGQGYEQYF. For the CDR3, the DNA is TGCGCCAGCAGCTTGGTCGGACAGGGCTACGAGCAGTACTTC.

This clone occurred once. V gene TRBV2 combines with J gene TRBJ2-5, with D unresolved. V was pared by 6 bases and J by 5 bases, with 22 bases between. The CDR3 runs to 16 residues. The germline gives CDR1 SNHLY, CDR2 FYNNEI. The CDR3 DNA is TGTGCCAGCAGGAGAGAGACTTACGGTATTGGGGAGACCCAGTACTTC. Encoded protein: CASRRETYGIGETQYF.

For this clone: An end of the junction does not agree with germline; a read error may underlie this. This chain joins TRBV6-5 and TRBJ1-1; tentatively, D is TRBD1 (6 bases). Germline CDR1 reads MNHEY; CDR2 reads SVGAGI. This CDR3 spans 14 amino acids. CDR3 sequence reads: CASSQGGLKTEAFF. In DNA form, the CDR3 reads TGTGCCAGCAGCCAAGGGGGTTTGAAAACTGAAGCTTTCTTT.

In this sample, this clone turned up once. The V gene is TRBV9, the J gene TRBJ1-1, with D hard to call. Germline assignment: CDR1 SGDLS and CDR2 YYNGEE. The CDR3 has 15 residues. The V gene lost 0 bases and the J gene lost 1 base, with 10 bases spanning the gap. The CDR3 nucleotides are TGTGCCAGCAGCGTAGGCTGGGCGGGGAACACTGAAGCTTTCTTT. Translated, it gives CASSVGWAGNTEAFF.

In its sample, this clone was seen once. The genes are TRBV6-1 and TRBJ2-7, with TRBD1 matching over 8 bases. Germline V CDR1 and CDR2: MNHNS, SASEGT. The V gene end was trimmed by 5 bases and the J gene end by 1 base; junction bases not matched to a gene: 4. The CDR3 loop spans 14 amino acids. The CDR3 DNA reads as TGTGCCAGCAGTTGGGACAGGACATCCTACGAGCAGTACTTC. It encodes CASSWDRTSYEQYF.

The V and J genes are TRBV14 and TRBJ1-1; D gene unclear. Trimming took 4 bases from V and 1 from J, leaving 7 bases between them. The V gene's germline CDR1 is SGHDN and CDR2 FVKESK. The CDR3 consists of 13 residues. The CDR3 loop is CASSLTANTEAFF. CDR3 nucleotides: TGTGCCAGCAGCCTTACAGCGAACACTGAAGCTTTCTTT.

The chain uses TRBV27 and TRBJ1-5; no firm D call. V lost 3 bases and J lost 4, with 13 bases in between. CDR3 size: 15 residues. Germline V gene lookup returns CDR1 MNHEY and CDR2 SMNVEV (reference sequence). In DNA form, the CDR3 reads TGTGCCAGCAGTTTTCGAGGGAGGTTAAATCAGCCCCAGCATTTT. Translated: CASSFRGRLNQPQHF.

The chain links TRBV10-3 to TRBJ1-2; D uncertain. This CDR3 spans 13 amino acids. Germline assignment: CDR1 ENHRY and CDR2 SYGVKD. V shed 6 bases and J shed 1 base, with 9 bases lying between them. The chain's CDR3 is CAIRPENNYGYTF. In nucleotides, the CDR3 is TGTGCCATCAGGCCAGAAAATAACTATGGCTACACCTTC.

The chain carries TRBV7-8 and TRBJ1-2; TRBD1 matches 7 bases. This CDR3 is built from 15 residues. The germline V gene has CDR1 SGHVS and CDR2 FQNEAQ. J lost 2 bases, V lost 2 bases, and 5 bases had no gene match. CDR3: CASSLSWGQNYGYTF. The CDR3 DNA sequence: TGTGCCAGCAGCTTAAGCTGGGGACAGAACTATGGCTACACCTTC.

The chain recombines TRBV4-1 with TRBJ2-1; D is unresolved. The V gene's germline CDR1 is MGHRA and CDR2 YSYEKL. The length of the CDR3 is 16 residues. The V gene lost 2 bases and the J gene lost 0 bases, with 11 bases spanning the gap. The CDR3 DNA sequence: TGCGCCAGCAGCCAAATTGGCCGCAGCTCCTACAATGAGCAGTTCTTC. Amino acids: CASSQIGRSSYNEQFF.

The genes are TRBV2 and TRBJ2-2, with D possibly matching TRBD2 (5 bases). The V gene's germline CDR1 is SNHLY and CDR2 FYNNEI. This CDR3 spans 15 amino acids. V lost 6 bases and J lost 0, with 11 bases in between. As DNA, the CDR3 is TGTGCCAGCAGCCTAGACTACACGAACACCGGGGAGCTGTTTTTT. Its translation: CASSLDYTNTGELFF.

This chain joins TRBV5-6 and TRBJ1-5; 8 nucleotides agree with TRBD1. The CDR3 extends over 15 amino acids. CDR1 is SGHDT, CDR2 YYEEEE, per germline. With V trimmed by 1 base and J by 3 bases, 3 bases remained unmatched. The CDR3: CASSLMDRDNQPQHF. In nucleotides, the CDR3 is TGTGCCAGCAGCTTGATGGACAGGGACAATCAGCCCCAGCATTTT.

This chain joins TRBV6-6 and TRBJ1-3, with a weak D call TRBD1 (5 bases). The CDR3 spans 15 residues. The V end was cut by 0 bases, the J end by 4 bases, with 10 bases between. Germline lookup yields CDR1 MNHNY and CDR2 SVGAGI (reference sequence). CDR3 in amino acids: CASSYSAGRGNTIYF. DNA for the CDR3: TGTGCCAGCAGTTACTCGGCAGGGCGAGGAAACACCATATATTTT.

This clone was seen a single time. V usage is TRBV29-1 and J usage is TRBJ1-1, with D possibly being TRBD1 (5 bases). V was shortened by 4 bases and J by 0 bases, with 18 bases between the two germline ends. The germline V gene encodes CDR1 SQVTM and CDR2 ANQGSEA. The CDR3 is 16 amino acids. The chain's CDR3 is CSVAEQVIGLNTEAFF. The CDR3 bases are TGCAGCGTTGCGGAACAGGTAATTGGCCTGAACACTGAAGCTTTCTTT.

J is TRBJ1-5 and V is TRBV6-4; no definite D call. The germline gives CDR1 MRHNA, CDR2 SNTAGT. The CDR3 spans 14 residues. V gave up 3 bases and J gave up 2 bases, with 8 bases separating them. As DNA, the CDR3 is TGTGCCAGCAGTGAAGAGGCTGGCAATCAGCCCCAGCATTTT. The encoded protein is CASSEEAGNQPQHF.

The rearrangement uses TRBV7-2 and TRBJ2-5; a possible D gene is TRBD2 (5 bases). Germline V gene sequence: CDR1 SGHTA, CDR2 FQGNSA. The germline V and J ends were trimmed by 2 bases and 9 bases, with 10 bases remaining between them. There are 12 residues in the CDR3. The CDR3 nucleotides are TGTGCCAGCAGCTTACCCGGGGAGCCCCAGTACTTC. The encoded protein is CASSLPGEPQYF.

V is TRBV27 and J is TRBJ1-5; tentatively, D is TRBD1 (6 bases). Trimming took off 1 base at V and 8 bases at J, with 15 bases between the two ends. This CDR3 spans 15 amino acids. Looked up from germline, CDR1 is MNHEY and CDR2 is SMNVEV (reference sequence). CDR3 sequence: CASSLYGRGTEPQHF. The CDR3 bases are TGTGCCAGCAGTTTATATGGCAGGGGAACGGAGCCCCAGCATTTT.

This clone has just one count. V is TRBV7-2 and J is TRBJ2-3; the D is unclear. Germline loops: CDR1 SGHTA, CDR2 FQGNSA. Trimming took 6 bases from V and 3 from J, leaving 16 bases between them. The CDR3 has 15 amino acids. This CDR3 is CASSPTLVITDTQYF. The CDR3 DNA reads TGTGCCAGCAGTCCGACTTTAGTCATAACAGATACGCAGTATTTT. Looking up the rest from reference TRBV7-2 and TRBJ2-3 gives the full variable domain: GAGVSQSPSNKVTEKGKDVELRCDPISGHTALYWYRQSLGQGLEFLIYFQGNSAPDKSGLPSDRFSAERTGGSVSTLTIQRTQQEDSAVYLCASSPTLVITDTQYFGPGTRLTVL.

The chain recombines TRBV5-1 with TRBJ2-7, with D possibly being TRBD1 (6 bases). Germline V gene sequence: CDR1 SGHRS, CDR2 YFSETQ. The germline V and J ends were trimmed by 1 base and 5 bases, with 13 bases remaining between them. The CDR3 runs 14 residues. CDR3 sequence (DNA): TGCGCCAGCAGCTTGACAGGGCAAAGGGACGAGCAGTACTTC. Translating gives CASSLTGQRDEQYF. Variable domain in full (rest from reference TRBV5-1 and TRBJ2-7): KAGVTQTPRYLIKTRGQQVTLSCSPISGHRSVSWYQQTPGQGLQFLFEYFSETQRNKGNFPGRFSGRQFSNSRSEMNVSTLELGDSALYLCASSLTGQRDEQYFGPGTRLTVT.

The chain uses TRBV11-2 and TRBJ1-6; D is perhaps TRBD1 (6 bases). CDR3 length equals 15 residues. Germline V gene sequence: CDR1 SGHAT, CDR2 FQNNGV. The ends were cut back, 5 bases at V and 7 bases at J, with 15 bases in the middle. The CDR3 loop is CASSPTGRLNSPLHF. DNA for the CDR3: TGTGCCAGCAGCCCCACAGGGCGCTTAAATTCACCCCTCCACTTT.

The DNA of the CDR3 is TGTGCCAGCCGTGGGGGGGATAATGAAAAACTGTTTTTT. Protein sequence: CASRGGDNEKLFF. V gene TRBV28 combines with J gene TRBJ1-4; a weak D match, TRBD1 (5 bases). Deletions cut 8 bases from V and 4 bases from J, with 11 bases between. Germline CDR1 and CDR2: MDHEN and SYDVKM. This CDR3 is built from 13 residues.

CDR3 region: CASSEVKSISRGKLFF. The CDR3, as DNA: TGTGCCAGCAGTGAAGTGAAGTCAATTTCACGGGGAAAACTGTTTTTT. The J gene is TRBJ1-4, the V gene TRBV2; D unresolved. In germline, CDR1 is SNHLY, CDR2 FYNNEI. This CDR3 is built from 16 residues. V was cut by 1 base and J by 10 bases, with 19 bases left in between.

This CDR3 reads CASSLSVSNTEAFF. As DNA, the CDR3 is TGTGCCAGCAGTTTGTCAGTTTCGAACACTGAAGCTTTCTTT. The chain has TRBV2 and TRBJ1-1; D remains unclear. This CDR3 is built from 14 residues. CDR1 is SNHLY and CDR2 is FYNNEI in the germline V gene. V dropped 5 bases and J dropped 1 base, with 11 bases sitting between them.

The CDR3 sequence: CASSLKPQGVKNVLTF. DNA for the CDR3: TGTGCCAGCAGTCTCAAACCACAGGGGGTGAAAAACGTCCTGACTTTC. This sequence joins TRBV27 and TRBJ2-6; 8 nucleotides agree with TRBD1. The V segment lost 5 bases and the J segment 10 bases; nucleotides outside the gene matches: 13. Germline lookup yields CDR1 MNHEY and CDR2 SMNVEV (reference sequence). There are 16 residues in the CDR3.

The chain carries TRBV28 and TRBJ1-5, with TRBD1 identical over 10 bases. This CDR3 is 19 amino acids long. CDR1 is MDHEN, CDR2 SYDVKM, per germline. With 7 bases clipped from V and 2 bases from J, the junction kept 17 bases outside the gene matches. The chain's CDR3 is CASNPPDRGFVDGNQPQHF. The CDR3 nucleotides read TGTGCCAGCAATCCCCCGGACAGGGGGTTTGTTGATGGCAATCAGCCCCAGCATTTT.